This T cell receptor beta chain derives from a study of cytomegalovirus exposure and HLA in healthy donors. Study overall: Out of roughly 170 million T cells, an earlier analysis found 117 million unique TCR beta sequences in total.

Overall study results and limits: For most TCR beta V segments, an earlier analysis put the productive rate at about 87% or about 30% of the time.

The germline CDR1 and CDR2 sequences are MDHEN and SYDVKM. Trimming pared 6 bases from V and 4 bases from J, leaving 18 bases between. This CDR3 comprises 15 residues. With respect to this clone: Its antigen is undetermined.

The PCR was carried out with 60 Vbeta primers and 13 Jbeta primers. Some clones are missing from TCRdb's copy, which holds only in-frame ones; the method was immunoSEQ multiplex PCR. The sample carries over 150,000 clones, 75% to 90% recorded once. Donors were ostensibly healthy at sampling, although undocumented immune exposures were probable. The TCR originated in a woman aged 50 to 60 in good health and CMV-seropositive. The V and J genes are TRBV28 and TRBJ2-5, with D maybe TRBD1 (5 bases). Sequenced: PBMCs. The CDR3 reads CASSSGQRLGETQYF. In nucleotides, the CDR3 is TGTGCCAGCAGCTCAGGGCAGCGATTAGGAGAGACCCAGTACTTC.